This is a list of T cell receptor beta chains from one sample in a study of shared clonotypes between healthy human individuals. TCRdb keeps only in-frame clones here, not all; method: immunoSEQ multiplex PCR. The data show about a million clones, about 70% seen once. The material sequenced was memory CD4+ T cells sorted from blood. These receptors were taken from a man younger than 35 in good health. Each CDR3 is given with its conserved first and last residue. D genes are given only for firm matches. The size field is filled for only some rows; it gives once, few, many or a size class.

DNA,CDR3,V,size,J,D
TGTGCCAGCGGAATGACAGGGGAGGGGAACACCATATATTTT,CASGMTGEGNTIYF,TRBV9,-,TRBJ1-3,TRBD1
TGTGCCAGCAGGCTGGGACAGGAGCCCTACGAGCAGTACTTC,CASRLGQEPYEQYF,TRBV6-5,-,TRBJ2-7,TRBD1
TGTGCCAGCAGCTCGCTCCGGGAGGGGGCCTACGAGCAGTACTTC,CASSSLREGAYEQYF,TRBV7-8,-,TRBJ2-7,TRBD2
TGTGCCAGCAGCTCCTTGGGGACAGGGGGCTCCACTAACTATGGCTACACCTTC,CASSSLGTGGSTNYGYTF,TRBV5-5,once,TRBJ1-2,TRBD1
TGTGCCAGCAGTGGGGACAGGGGTTACAATGAAAAACTGTTTTTT,CASSGDRGYNEKLFF,TRBV2,-,TRBJ1-4,TRBD1
TGTGCCAGCAGACTCGAGGGGCATGGAGGGGAGCTGTTTTTT,CASRLEGHGGELFF,TRBV7-2,once,TRBJ2-2,-
TGTGCCAGCACCCCAATTGGTGGAGGGTACCGGGAGACCCAGTACTTC,CASTPIGGGYRETQYF,TRBV28,-,TRBJ2-5,-
TGTGCCATCAGTGAGGAACCACCTAGCACTCTTGGAAACACCATATATTTT,CAISEEPPSTLGNTIYF,TRBV10-3,-,TRBJ1-3,-
TGTGCCAGCAGCCAAGATCGAGGCAGGCATGGAGATACGCAGTATTTT,CASSQDRGRHGDTQYF,TRBV5-4,-,TRBJ2-3,-
TGCGCCAGCAGACCGGGACAGGGGACCTATGGCTACACCTTC,CASRPGQGTYGYTF,TRBV4-1,-,TRBJ1-2,TRBD1
TGTGCCAGCAGCTGGGGCCGGACTAGCGGCCTGAATGAGCAGTTCTTC,CASSWGRTSGLNEQFF,TRBV5-6,once,TRBJ2-1,TRBD2
TGTGCCAGCAGCTTGCACAGGGGCGACTATGGCTACACCTTC,CASSLHRGDYGYTF,TRBV5-6,-,TRBJ1-2,TRBD1
TGTGCCAGCAGTTACCGGGGCTCTGGAAACACCATATATTTT,CASSYRGSGNTIYF,TRBV6-6,few,TRBJ1-3,-
TGTGCCAGCAGCTTAGGCCTAGGGCGGGACACTGAAGCTTTCTTT,CASSLGLGRDTEAFF,TRBV13,-,TRBJ1-1,-
TGCGCCAGCAGCCGACTAGCGGGCTTCACCGGGGAGCTGTTTTTT,CASSRLAGFTGELFF,TRBV5-1,-,TRBJ2-2,TRBD2
TGCGCCAGCAGCCACGGGACGGGTACCTACGAGCAGTACTTC,CASSHGTGTYEQYF,TRBV4-3,-,TRBJ2-7,-
TGTGCCAGCAGTTTAAGACACAGGGCCGTGAACTATCCGAACACTGAAGCTTTCTTT,CASSLRHRAVNYPNTEAFF,TRBV28,-,TRBJ1-1,-
TGTGCCAGCAGCCCGCGGGGGGACTGGAACACTGAAGCTTTCTTT,CASSPRGDWNTEAFF,TRBV9,-,TRBJ1-1,-
TGCGCCAGCAGCCAAGAAGGTGCAGGAGAGACCCAGTACTTC,CASSQEGAGETQYF,TRBV4-1,-,TRBJ2-5,-
TGTGCCAGCAGTACACCGGGACAGGGGGCGCGGGGCTACACCTTC,CASSTPGQGARGYTF,TRBV28,-,TRBJ1-2,TRBD1
TGTGCCAGCAGCTTACCCGGACGGAACTACGAGCAGTACTTC,CASSLPGRNYEQYF,TRBV11-2,-,TRBJ2-7,-
TGTGCCAGCTGGGTCTATAGCAATCAGCCCCAGCATTTT,CASWVYSNQPQHF,TRBV7-8,-,TRBJ1-5,-
TGTGCCAGCAGCTTGGGACGGACCAATTCACCCCTCCACTTT,CASSLGRTNSPLHF,TRBV14,-,TRBJ1-6,-
TGTGCCAGCAGCCCAGACTTAGCTAACACTGAAGCTTTCTTT,CASSPDLANTEAFF,TRBV11-1,-,TRBJ1-1,-
TGCGCCAGCAGTGAGTTCTCGGGGGGGCTGGAGTACTTC,CASSEFSGGLEYF,TRBV10-1,-,TRBJ2-7,TRBD2
TGTGCCAGCAGCTTAGGGGTCACGAACACCGGGGAGCTGTTTTTT,CASSLGVTNTGELFF,TRBV11-2,-,TRBJ2-2,-
TGTGCCAGTCGTGGCACAGCCGGGGCCAACGTCCTGACTTTC,CASRGTAGANVLTF,TRBV19,-,TRBJ2-6,-
TGTGCCAGCAGCCCTACCCGGGAGGGGGCCAGGGAGACCCAGTACTTC,CASSPTREGARETQYF,TRBV7-8,-,TRBJ2-5,-
TGCGCCAGCAGCCCCCTTGGGGTAACTGGCATTCAGTACTTC,CASSPLGVTGIQYF,TRBV5-1,-,TRBJ2-4,-
TGTGCCAGCTCTCTACAGGGGGCGAACACTGAAGCTTTCTTT,CASSLQGANTEAFF,TRBV18,-,TRBJ1-1,TRBD1
TGTGCCAGTATCTACTCTGGGGCCAACGTCCTGACTTTC,CASIYSGANVLTF,TRBV19,-,TRBJ2-6,-
TGTGCCAGCAGCTTCCGGGGTGGCGACGAGCAGTACTTC,CASSFRGGDEQYF,TRBV5-4,-,TRBJ2-7,-
TGTGCCAGCAGGGGACGGGGTCCCCTCCACTTT,CASRGRGPLHF,TRBV14,many,TRBJ1-6,-
-,CASSSSTGTGKDGYTF,TRBV6-5,once,TRBJ1-2,-
TGTGCCAGCAGCCGAGCGGGAGAGGTCATTACAGATACGCAGTATTTT,CASSRAGEVITDTQYF,TRBV5-4,-,TRBJ2-3,TRBD2
TGTGCCAGCCGACAGTCCGGGGGCTCCTACGAGCAGTACTTC,CASRQSGGSYEQYF,TRBV2,once,TRBJ2-7,-
TGTGCCAGCAGTTACGTGGCAGGGACTAACTATGGCTACACCTTC,CASSYVAGTNYGYTF,TRBV6-5,-,TRBJ1-2,-
TGTGCCAGTCACATCAGGGACCCACGTGAGACCCAGTACTTC,CASHIRDPRETQYF,TRBV2,-,TRBJ2-5,-
TGCGCCAGCAGCCAAGAGGGAGGAGGACAGGGGCCCCACGAGCAGTACTTC,CASSQEGGGQGPHEQYF,TRBV4-3,-,TRBJ2-7,TRBD1
TGTGCCTGGAGTGGGACAGGGGCTGGAAACACCATATATTTT,CAWSGTGAGNTIYF,TRBV30,-,TRBJ1-3,TRBD1
TGTGCCAGCAGCTTTAGGGCACGTAATTCACCCCTCCACTTT,CASSFRARNSPLHF,TRBV7-6,once,TRBJ1-6,-
TGTGCCAGCAGTCCCTCTAGCGGGAGGAGCACAGATACGCAGTATTTT,CASSPSSGRSTDTQYF,TRBV27,once,TRBJ2-3,TRBD2
TGCAGCGTTGGCCCCCCCTGGCAGGGGACTAGCGGGGGGTCCTACGAGCAGTACTTC,CSVGPPWQGTSGGSYEQYF,TRBV29-1,-,TRBJ2-7,TRBD2
TGTGCCAGCAGTTCGCCTACAGGGGGAAAAAACATTCAGTACTTC,CASSSPTGGKNIQYF,TRBV6-5,-,TRBJ2-4,TRBD1
TGTGCCAGCAGTTCAGACAGGTCCCTCTCCTACGAGCAGTACTTC,CASSSDRSLSYEQYF,TRBV2,-,TRBJ2-7,-
TGTGCCAGCGGGGGTAGGGGACATGAGCAGTTCTTC,CASGGRGHEQFF,TRBV7-9,-,TRBJ2-1,-
TGTGCCAGCAGTTCACCTCAGCGGGAGGGCCCCACAGATACGCAGTATTTT,CASSSPQREGPTDTQYF,TRBV25-1,few,TRBJ2-3,TRBD2
TGTGCTAGCAGCTCGGGACTAGCGGGGGAGACCCAGTACTTC,CASSSGLAGETQYF,TRBV7-7,-,TRBJ2-5,TRBD2
TGTGCCAGAATGCCGGGACAGGGGCCCTACGAGCAGTACTTC,CARMPGQGPYEQYF,TRBV6-5,-,TRBJ2-7,TRBD1
TGTGCCAGCAGCTTGGCAGGGAGGTACGAAAAACTGTTTTTT,CASSLAGRYEKLFF,TRBV5-6,-,TRBJ1-4,-
TGTGCCAGCAGTTTACAGGGGTTGGTCTACGAGCAGTACTTC,CASSLQGLVYEQYF,TRBV28,-,TRBJ2-7,-
TGTGCTAGTGGTTCCCCCCCGGGAAGTGAGCAGTTCTTC,CASGSPPGSEQFF,TRBV12-5,-,TRBJ2-1,-
TGTGCCAGCAGTGGACCAGGGGGAGAGGACACTGAAGCTTTCTTT,CASSGPGGEDTEAFF,TRBV2,-,TRBJ1-1,TRBD1
TGTGCCAGCAGAGGGGGACTAGCGGGGAATTCTGGGGCCAACGTCCTGACTTTC,CASRGGLAGNSGANVLTF,TRBV5-4,-,TRBJ2-6,TRBD2
TGTGCCAGCAGGCCTGGAGTAGCGTCTGGCTACGAGCAGTACTTC,CASRPGVASGYEQYF,TRBV6-5,-,TRBJ2-7,-
TGTGCCAGCAGCTCCTGGGGGATGGGGACTAACTATGGCTACACCTTC,CASSSWGMGTNYGYTF,TRBV7-8,-,TRBJ1-2,-
TGCGCCAGCAGCCTGGAGGGAACTCTTAACTATGGCTACACCTTC,CASSLEGTLNYGYTF,TRBV5-1,-,TRBJ1-2,-
TGTGCCACCAGCAGAGTGGACGGAAGGGGCGAAAAACTGTTTTTT,CATSRVDGRGEKLFF,TRBV15,-,TRBJ1-4,-
TGTGCCAGCTCACCATACGATTTTTACTCTGGAAACACCATATATTTT,CASSPYDFYSGNTIYF,TRBV18,-,TRBJ1-3,-
TGTGCCAGTAGTATCGCCTGGGGAGAAAAACTGTTTTTT,CASSIAWGEKLFF,TRBV19,-,TRBJ1-4,-